The 32 T cell receptor beta chains in this list originate from one sample, sequenced in a study of response to subunit inactivated influenza vaccine. TCRdb processed the RT-PCR reads anew with MiXCR; each CDR3 protein has one entry. In the table there are 450,000 to 700,000 distinct CDR3 sequences, roughly 15% of which are singletons. The sequences come from PBMCs from blood, collected 11 to 12 days after vaccination. These receptors all stem from a man in his fifties who received an inactivated influenza vaccine.

This sequence joins TRBV9 and TRBJ2-5, with TRBD2 matching 13 bases. The CDR3 loop spans 15 amino acids. V gave up 5 bases and J gave up 1 base; unmatched junction bases: 2. Germline CDR1 is SGDLS and CDR2 is YYNGEE. The DNA of the CDR3 is TGTGCCAGCAGTGGACTAGCGGGAGCCCAAGAGACCCAGTACTTC. Translation: CASSGLAGAQETQYF.

The V and J genes are TRBV9 and TRBJ1-2, with 10 bases fitting TRBD1. This CDR3 comprises 15 residues. Unmatched junction bases numbered 4, after V lost 4 bases and J lost 1 base. CDR1 and CDR2 from the germline V gene are SGDLS and YYNGEE. CDR3 loop: CASSYDRGLNYGYTF. The CDR3 bases are TGTGCCAGCAGCTACGACAGGGGGCTTAACTATGGCTACACCTTC.

This clonotype has at least ten counts. J is TRBJ2-2 and V is TRBV12-3 or TRBV12-4; D may be TRBD1 (6 bases). V was trimmed by 1 base and J by 6 bases, leaving 6 bases between them. This CDR3 region has 13 residues. CDR3 loop: CASSLEGAGELFF. Written as DNA, the CDR3 is TGTGCCAGCAGTTTAGAGGGGGCCGGGGAGCTGTTTTTT.

This clonotype was seen a handful of times. In DNA form, the CDR3 reads TGTGCCAGCAAACTTAAGGACAGGCCAACCTACAATGAGCAGTTCTTC. Its translation is CASKLKDRPTYNEQFF. V is TRBV2 and J is TRBJ2-1, with 7 positions matching TRBD1. Trimming at V came to 7 bases and at J to 2 bases, leaving 11 bases not matched to a gene. CDR1 and CDR2 from the germline V gene are SNHLY and FYNNEI. CDR3 length: 16 amino acids. The full variable domain, in which reference TRBV2 and TRBJ2-1 provide the parts outside the CDR3, is EPEVTQTPSHQVTQMGQEVILRCVPISNHLYFYWYRQILGQKVEFLVSFYNNEISEKSEIFDDQFSVERPDGSNFTLKIRSTKLEDSAMYFCASKLKDRPTYNEQFFGPGTRLTVL.

CDR3 amino acids: CASSLTLTANYGYTF. The CDR3 DNA follows: TGTGCCAGCAGCTTAACCCTAACAGCTAACTATGGCTACACCTTC. The V gene is TRBV7-2, the J gene TRBJ1-2; D unresolved. Germline V gene lookup returns CDR1 SGHTA and CDR2 FQGNSA. The CDR3 has 15 amino acids. The V end was cut by 2 bases, the J end by 0 bases, with 10 bases between.

This chain joins TRBV5-5 and TRBJ2-1, with TRBD1 matching 7 bases. Germline V gives CDR1 SGHKS, CDR2 YYEKEE (reference sequence). The CDR3 contains 16 residues. J lost 0 bases, V lost 4 bases, and 7 bases had no gene match. The CDR3 DNA is TGTGCCAGCAGCACCGGGACAGCGTCCTCCTACAATGAGCAGTTCTTC. Residues: CASSTGTASSYNEQFF.

This clonotype turned up a few times. The chain has TRBV27 and TRBJ2-2; no clear D. Germline assignment: CDR1 MNHEY and CDR2 SMNVEV (reference sequence). V lost 3 bases and J 6 bases, leaving 8 bases between the germline ends. The CDR3 totals 13 residues. CDR3 sequence reads: CASSFVVSGELFF. The CDR3 nucleotides are TGTGCCAGCAGTTTTGTGGTCTCCGGGGAGCTGTTTTTT.

The genes are TRBV28 and TRBJ1-5; a weak D match, TRBD1 (6 bases). Between the trimmed V and J ends, which lost 6 bases and 2 bases, there was a span of 20 bases. Germline CDR1 reads MDHEN; CDR2 reads SYDVKM. This CDR3 region has 17 residues. Here the CDR3 reads CASRPYRVFTGNQPQHF. CDR3 sequence (DNA): TGTGCCAGCAGACCCTACAGGGTCTTTACGGGCAATCAGCCCCAGCATTTT.

The DNA of the CDR3 is TGCAGTGCTAGAGAGGGGGCGTTTTATCAGGGCGGGACTGAAGCTTTCTTT. It codes for CSAREGAFYQGGTEAFF. This chain links TRBV20-1 with TRBJ1-1; TRBD1 is a possible D gene (6 bases). V was cut by 0 bases and J by 5 bases, with 22 bases left in between. CDR1 DFQATT and CDR2 SNEGSKA come from the germline V gene (reference sequence). This CDR3 region has 17 residues.

The chain has TRBV28 and TRBJ2-1, with 9 positions matching TRBD2. Germline lookup yields CDR1 MDHEN and CDR2 SYDVKM. The CDR3 loop spans 15 amino acids. V trimming: 7 bases; J trimming: 9 bases; junction bases outside the gene matches: 13. The CDR3 reads CASTTGVLAGFEQFF. The CDR3 nucleotides are TGTGCCAGCACTACCGGGGTGCTAGCGGGGTTTGAGCAGTTCTTC.

This chain connects TRBV10-3 to TRBJ2-3; D gene unclear. Germline loops: CDR1 ENHRY, CDR2 SYGVKD. The CDR3 totals 17 residues. Trimming took off 1 base at V and 4 bases at J, with 18 bases between the two ends. In nucleotides, the CDR3 is TGTGCCATCAGTGAGTTCGAGACCCGACCGGGCGCAGATACGCAGTATTTT. It encodes CAISEFETRPGADTQYF.

This clonotype was counted at least ten times. The chain recombines TRBV12-3 or TRBV12-4 with TRBJ2-5; weak D call: TRBD2 (5 bases). CDR3 length: 13 residues. V gave up 6 bases and J gave up 5 bases, with 13 bases separating them. Here the CDR3 reads CASRAGIMETQYF. CDR3 bases: TGTGCCAGCAGAGCCGGGATAATGGAGACCCAGTACTTC.

This clonotype was observed a single time. The chain carries TRBV5-5 and TRBJ1-2; no definite D call. The CDR3 runs to 15 residues. The germline CDR1 and CDR2 sequences are SGHKS and YYEKEE (reference sequence). V was shortened by 0 bases and J by 4 bases, with 13 bases between the two germline ends. The CDR3 DNA sequence: TGTGCCAGCAGCTTGGCCCCCGGGATTGCCTATGGCTACACCTTC. It specifies CASSLAPGIAYGYTF.

The chain's CDR3 is CATSRAGIAGGGDEQYF. DNA for the CDR3: TGTGCCACCAGCAGAGCTGGGATAGCGGGAGGAGGAGACGAGCAGTACTTC. The rearrangement uses TRBV15 and TRBJ2-7; TRBD2 matches 10 bases. Germline values: CDR1 LNHNV, CDR2 YYDKDF (reference sequence). With V trimmed by 1 base and J by 5 bases, 11 bases remained unmatched. The CDR3 runs 17 residues.

CDR3 nucleotides: TGCGCCAGCAGTGCTCGGGACAGGGGGCTTCGGGGCTACGAGCAGTACTTC. Translation gives CASSARDRGLRGYEQYF. This chain joins TRBV10-2 and TRBJ2-7; TRBD1 matches at 12 bases. V shed 4 bases, J shed 3 bases, and the junction held 10 bases outside the gene matches. The CDR3 is 17 residues long. Germline CDR1 and CDR2: WSHSY and SAAADI.

This clonotype turned up a few times. V is TRBV29-1 and J is TRBJ2-7; the D gene is possibly TRBD2 (5 bases). Germline V gives CDR1 SQVTM, CDR2 ANQGSEA. CDR3 size: 13 residues. In nucleotides, the CDR3 is TGCTCCGCTGGTGCCGGGAATGGGTACGAGCAGTACTTC. Amino acids: CSAGAGNGYEQYF.

The rearrangement joins TRBV5-1 to TRBJ2-1, with D possibly matching TRBD1 (5 bases). This CDR3 is 16 amino acids long. The V end was cut by 0 bases, the J end by 7 bases, with 17 bases between. CDR1 and CDR2 (germline): SGHRS, YFSETQ. In DNA form, the CDR3 reads TGCGCCAGCAGCTTGGCTGACAGATTGATCATTAATGAGCAGTTCTTC. Translating it yields CASSLADRLIINEQFF.

The chain recombines TRBV4-3 with TRBJ2-2, with D tentatively TRBD1 or TRBD2 (5 bases each). CDR1 is LGHNA, CDR2 YSLEER, per germline. Trimming cost V 0 bases and J 2 bases, with 13 bases left between them. There are 17 residues in the CDR3. The DNA for the CDR3 is TGCGCCAGCAGCCAAGAGTGGACGAGGGGAAACACCGGGGAGCTGTTTTTT. Residues: CASSQEWTRGNTGELFF.

The CDR3 bases are TGTGCCAGCAGTTACCAAGTATCTGGGGCCAACGTCCTGACTTTC. Translating it yields CASSYQVSGANVLTF. The gene calls are TRBV6-5 and TRBJ2-6; no reliable D call. Germline CDR1 and CDR2: MNHEY and SVGAGI. The CDR3 totals 15 residues. V lost 2 bases and J 1 base, leaving 6 bases between the germline ends.

The V call is TRBV5-1, the J call TRBJ2-6; D might be TRBD2 (5 bases). This CDR3 contains 16 residues. V dropped 2 bases and J dropped 0 bases, with 9 bases sitting between them. Per germline, CDR1 SGHRS and CDR2 YFSETQ. The DNA for the CDR3 is TGCGCCAGCAGCTTACGGGAAATCTCTGGGGCCAACGTCCTGACTTTC. Protein: CASSLREISGANVLTF. The whole variable domain, remainder taken from reference TRBV5-1 and TRBJ2-6, is KAGVTQTPRYLIKTRGQQVTLSCSPISGHRSVSWYQQTPGQGLQFLFEYFSETQRNKGNFPGRFSGRQFSNSRSEMNVSTLELGDSALYLCASSLREISGANVLTFGAGSRLTVL.

This clonotype came up a few times. The DNA for the CDR3 is TGCGCCAGCAGCGGGACAGGGATTATCAACAATGAGCAGTTCTTC. Its protein product is CASSGTGIINNEQFF. The chain couples TRBV5-1 to TRBJ2-1; 9 bases are a match to TRBD1. Germline V gene lookup returns CDR1 SGHRS and CDR2 YFSETQ. The CDR3 spans 15 residues. The J segment lost 5 bases and the V segment lost 4 bases, leaving 7 bases of the junction unmatched.

This clonotype has just a few counts. V and J are TRBV12-5 and TRBJ2-7; D gene unclear. The CDR3 has 13 amino acids. Germline V gives CDR1 LGHNT, CDR2 FRNRAP. Trimming left V 2 bases short and J 6 bases short, with 11 bases between. The CDR3 bases are TGTGCTAGTGGTTTGCCCTCAGGTTCCGAGCAGTACTTC. Protein sequence: CASGLPSGSEQYF.

This clonotype was seen more than once but under ten times. The V gene is TRBV6-4, the J gene TRBJ2-6; 9 bases match TRBD2. The CDR3 has 14 amino acids. Germline trimming cut 10 bases from V and 2 bases from J; bases unmatched to any gene: 3. In germline, CDR1 is MRHNA, CDR2 SNTAGT. CDR3 amino acids: CATKREAGANVLTF. CDR3 sequence (DNA): TGTGCCACCAAGCGGGAGGCTGGGGCCAACGTCCTGACTTTC.

The chain combines TRBV29-1 with TRBJ2-2, with TRBD1 matching over 10 bases. J lost 4 bases, V lost 5 bases, and 7 bases had no gene match. The CDR3 loop spans 15 amino acids. Per germline, CDR1 SQVTM and CDR2 ANQGSEA. CDR3 sequence: CSVSRDRGFTGELFF. The CDR3 coding sequence is TGCAGCGTTAGCCGGGACAGGGGATTCACCGGGGAGCTGTTTTTT.

With regard to this clonotype: A read error is possible here, since a much larger clone lies one base away. The chain has TRBV20-1 and TRBJ2-3; no reliable D call. Germline loops: CDR1 DFQATT, CDR2 SNEGSKA (reference sequence). There are 14 residues in the CDR3. This CDR3 is CTARDRRLTDTQYF. CDR3 DNA: TGCACTGCTAGAGATCGGCGCTTGACAGATACGCAGTATTTT.

This clonotype has only a few counts. CDR3 in DNA: TGTGCCAGCAGTTTGCGGGGGCGCGGTGTGAATCAGCCCCAGCATTTT. This gives the protein CASSLRGRGVNQPQHF. The chain joins TRBV12-3 or TRBV12-4 to TRBJ1-5; maybe TRBD1 (6 bases). Trimming took off 3 bases at V and 4 bases at J, with 16 bases between the two ends. The length of the CDR3 is 16 residues.

This clonotype was counted between two and nine times. V gene TRBV25-1 combines with J gene TRBJ2-3; tentative D call: TRBD1 (5 bases). The CDR3 contains 14 residues. Trimming removed 3 bases from V and 7 bases from J, with 14 bases in between. The germline V gene has CDR1 MGHDK and CDR2 SYGVNS. The CDR3 DNA is TGTGCCAGCAGTGATCCCAGGGTTCACAATACGCAGTATTTT. Amino acid sequence: CASSDPRVHNTQYF.

Of note for this clonotype: One end of the junction fails to match germline, which may point to a read error. This chain joins TRBV6-5 and TRBJ2-5; TRBD2 matches at 10 bases. CDR1 and CDR2 (germline): MNHEY, SVGAGI. The CDR3 spans 14 residues. CDR3 region: CASSDSGLAGVQYF. In DNA form, the CDR3 reads TGTGCCAGCAGTGACTCTGGCCTAGCGGGAGTCCAGTACTTC.

The chain recombines TRBV29-1 with TRBJ2-3, with TRBD1 as a possible D gene (8 bases). Germline V CDR1 and CDR2: SQVTM, ANQGSEA. This CDR3 is 16 amino acids long. The germline V and J ends were trimmed by 6 bases and 2 bases, with 21 bases remaining between them. This chain's CDR3 is CSVKSLQGGHTDTQYF. DNA for the CDR3: TGCAGCGTCAAGAGTCTACAGGGGGGGCACACAGATACGCAGTATTTT.

The gene calls are TRBV10-3 and TRBJ2-5; D may be TRBD2 (7 bases). The ends were cut back, 3 bases at V and 6 bases at J, with 20 bases in the middle. There are 16 residues in the CDR3. Germline values: CDR1 ENHRY, CDR2 SYGVKD. CDR3 in amino acids: CAISEGRGGGVKTQYF. In DNA, the CDR3 is TGTGCCATCAGTGAAGGCCGAGGGGGGGGCGTAAAGACCCAGTACTTC.

The chain employs TRBV11-1 and TRBJ2-3; D is possibly TRBD1 (6 bases). This CDR3 has 19 residues. V was trimmed by 5 bases and J by 1 base, leaving 25 bases between them. Germline V gives CDR1 SGHAT, CDR2 FQDESV (reference sequence). The CDR3 sequence is CASSRSWDTVVSGTDTQYF. The CDR3 region has the DNA TGTGCCAGCAGCCGGAGTTGGGACACCGTGGTTAGCGGCACAGATACGCAGTATTTT.

The chain is built from TRBV6-2 or TRBV6-3 and TRBJ2-2; D is ambiguous. Deletions cut 8 bases from V and 5 bases from J, with 12 bases between. This CDR3 has 13 amino acids. Germline values: CDR1 MNHEY, CDR2 SVGEGT. The CDR3 reads CASARDGTGELFF. The CDR3, as DNA: TGTGCCAGCGCAAGAGACGGAACCGGGGAGCTGTTTTTT.